A selection of T cell receptor beta chains follows, all from one sample in a study of blood T cell repertoires in COVID-19. Clones were sequenced by immunoSEQ multiplex PCR, and TCRdb holds only the in-frame ones, with some missing. The repertoire holds 130,000 or so clones, with about 82% as singletons. Sequencing was carried out using peripheral blood. The receptors stem from a woman aged 55-75 years with acute or convalescent COVID-19. Each CDR3 is given with its conserved first and last residue. The order of the fields is CDR3 DNA, CDR3 protein, J gene, D gene, clone size, V gene. The D gene is left open where the match is weak. Rows give clone size only sometimes, using once, few, many, or a class for an expanded clone.

TGTGCCAGCAGTGAAGGGCCTTACAATGAGCAGTTCTTC	CASSEGPYNEQFF	TRBJ2-1	-	-	TRBV6-1
TGTGCCAGCAGTCCCCGGCTAGCGGCCACAGATACGCAGTATTTT	CASSPRLAATDTQYF	TRBJ2-3	TRBD2	-	TRBV28
TGTGCCAGCAGCTTACGAGAGGGTAGCAATCAGCCCCAGCATTTT	CASSLREGSNQPQHF	TRBJ1-5	-	-	TRBV7-8
TGTGCCAGCAGCAGGCAGGGGGGCGGCTACACCTTC	CASSRQGGGYTF	TRBJ1-2	TRBD1	few	TRBV5-6
TGTGCCAGCAGTTTGATGGGGGCGGGTCAGCCCCAGCATTTT	CASSLMGAGQPQHF	TRBJ1-5	-	-	TRBV27
TGTGCTAGTGGTTGGGGAGGGGCCACTGAAGCTTTCTTT	CASGWGGATEAFF	TRBJ1-1	-	-	TRBV12-5
TGTGCCAGCAGCGTAGCCCGGGAAGGAGATACGCAGTATTTT	CASSVAREGDTQYF	TRBJ2-3	-	-	TRBV9
TGTGCCAGCAGTGAACCGGGACAGGGGGCCTACGAGCAGTACTTC	CASSEPGQGAYEQYF	TRBJ2-7	TRBD1	-	TRBV6-1
TGTGCCAGCAGCTTAGGACTCAATCAGCCCCAGCATTTT	CASSLGLNQPQHF	TRBJ1-5	-	-	TRBV11-3
TGTGCCAGCAGCCCTTTCTCAGGGAACGGCTACACCTTC	CASSPFSGNGYTF	TRBJ1-2	-	-	TRBV4-2
TGTGCCAGCTCACCTGCCGGACAAATCGGAACTAATGAAAAACTGTTTTTT	CASSPAGQIGTNEKLFF	TRBJ1-4	-	-	TRBV18
TGTGCCTGGAGTGTGGGATGGACAGGGGGAGGCGGCACTGAAGCTTTCTTT	CAWSVGWTGGGGTEAFF	TRBJ1-1	TRBD1	-	TRBV30
TGTGCCAGCAGCGCGGTAGACAGAGCGAACACTGAAGCTTTCTTT	CASSAVDRANTEAFF	TRBJ1-1	-	-	TRBV5-6
TGTGCCAGCTCGATCAGGGGTAATCAGCCCCAGCATTTT	CASSIRGNQPQHF	TRBJ1-5	-	-	TRBV3-1/TRBV3-2
TGCGCCAGCAGCTTCACTAGCGGGGGCAGAAACACCGGGGAGCTGTTTTTT	CASSFTSGGRNTGELFF	TRBJ2-2	TRBD2	-	TRBV5-1
TGCGCCAGCAGCCAAGAAGACGGCACTTGGAGAAATCAACCCCAGCATTTT	CASSQEDGTWRNQPQHF	TRBJ1-5	-	once	TRBV4-1
TGTGCTAGTGGTTCCTGGGGACAGACTTTGACTTCACCCCTCCACTTT	CASGSWGQTLTSPLHF	TRBJ1-6	TRBD1	-	TRBV12-5
TGTGCCAGCAGGGGGGACAGGGCGAGGAGGGAGACCCAGTACTTC	CASRGDRARRETQYF	TRBJ2-5	TRBD1	-	TRBV6-6
TGTGCCAGCAGCTTAAAGGCCGGGGGATTTTTGCAGTATTTT	CASSLKAGGFLQYF	TRBJ2-3	-	-	TRBV11-3
TGTGCCAGCAGGACTAGCGGGGTCAACTACGAGCAGTACTTC	CASRTSGVNYEQYF	TRBJ2-7	TRBD2	-	TRBV28
TGTGCCAGCAGCTCCATTTACAGGGGGAACTATGGCTACACCTTC	CASSSIYRGNYGYTF	TRBJ1-2	TRBD1	-	TRBV5-8
TGTGCCAGCAGTTACGGGGCCAGTCCCACTCACACCGGGGAGCTGTTTTTT	CASSYGASPTHTGELFF	TRBJ2-2	-	-	TRBV6-2/TRBV6-3
TGTGCCAGCAGTTCGGCCGGAGGTGGCTACACCTTC	CASSSAGGGYTF	TRBJ1-2	-	-	TRBV6-5
TGTGCCACCAGCAGAGATGGTCAAGGAGTAGACATTCAGTACTTC	CATSRDGQGVDIQYF	TRBJ2-4	-	-	TRBV15
TGCGCCAGCAGCCAAGAGCGGGGGGGCCGGGAGACCCAGTACTTC	CASSQERGGRETQYF	TRBJ2-5	TRBD2	-	TRBV4-1
TGTGCCAGTAGTCGAGGGGGCGGCTACGAGCAGTACTTC	CASSRGGGYEQYF	TRBJ2-7	TRBD1	once	TRBV19
TGTGCCAGTAGTAGCACGGGACTCTCCTACGAGCAGTACTTC	CASSSTGLSYEQYF	TRBJ2-7	-	-	TRBV19
TGTGCCAGCAGCTTATACGGGGGGGCCGGAGAGACCCAGTACTTC	CASSLYGGAGETQYF	TRBJ2-5	TRBD2	-	TRBV7-2
TGTGCCAGTAGTATAGCCAGGGATTCACCCCTCCACTTT	CASSIARDSPLHF	TRBJ1-6	-	few	TRBV19
TGCGCCAGCAGCCAACGGACAGACAGAAGTGAAGCTTTCTTT	CASSQRTDRSEAFF	TRBJ1-1	-	-	TRBV4-3
TGTGCCAGCAGTTTAGAACTAGCGGTACAAGAGACCCAGTACTTC	CASSLELAVQETQYF	TRBJ2-5	TRBD2	-	TRBV28
TGTGCCAGTGGATACAGGTATAAAGAGACCCAGTACTTC	CASGYRYKETQYF	TRBJ2-5	-	-	TRBV19
TGTGCCAGTAGTATGCAGGGAGGAACTAATGAAAAACTGTTTTTT	CASSMQGGTNEKLFF	TRBJ1-4	-	-	TRBV19
TGTGCCAGCAGCCGGGACAGGGGTTCACCCCTCCACTTT	CASSRDRGSPLHF	TRBJ1-6	TRBD1	-	TRBV3-1/TRBV3-2
TGTGCCAGCAGCTTGGTTGGACAGGGAACCGGCTACACCTTC	CASSLVGQGTGYTF	TRBJ1-2	TRBD1	-	TRBV5-4
TGCGCCAGCAGCCGAAACCCGGGACAGAACTCCTACGAGCAGTACTTC	CASSRNPGQNSYEQYF	TRBJ2-7	TRBD1	once	TRBV4-1
TGTGCCAGCAGGAGGGACACCTTAAACTATGGCTACACCTTC	CASRRDTLNYGYTF	TRBJ1-2	-	many	TRBV2
TGTGCCAGCAGTTATGGACAGGGCTACTACAATGAGCAGTTCTTC	CASSYGQGYYNEQFF	TRBJ2-1	TRBD1	-	TRBV6-2/TRBV6-3
TGCGCCAGCAGCTTGGGGGACAGGGACAATCAGCCCCAGCATTTT	CASSLGDRDNQPQHF	TRBJ1-5	TRBD1	-	TRBV5-1
TGTGCCAGCAGCCACCAGGGGGATGGCTACACCTTC	CASSHQGDGYTF	TRBJ1-2	TRBD1	once	TRBV7-8
TGTGCCAGCAGCCAACGAAGGACTAGCGGGGGACAGACCCAGTACTTC	CASSQRRTSGGQTQYF	TRBJ2-5	TRBD2	once	TRBV3-1/TRBV3-2
TGTGCCAGCAGCCCTCTCGGGTGGCGGGGCACAGATACGCAGTATTTT	CASSPLGWRGTDTQYF	TRBJ2-3	-	-	TRBV11-2
TGTGCCAGCAGCTCCCGAGAGGGGGGGCTGGGTGAGCAGTTCTTC	CASSSREGGLGEQFF	TRBJ2-1	-	-	TRBV3-1/TRBV3-2
TGCGCCAGCAGCCAAGATACGGGGGGGTGGGCTGAAGCTTTCTTT	CASSQDTGGWAEAFF	TRBJ1-1	-	-	TRBV4-3